Described below is a single TCR beta chain sequence and its context. Its matching antigen is unknown. This specimen belongs to a study of chemoradiotherapy in HPV16-positive cancers. Broader study findings: Functional assays defining HPV-specific T cells used only a couple of HPV16-positive patients.

Deletions cut 3 bases from V and 8 bases from J, with 17 bases between. The CDR3 contains 14 residues. The germline V gene has CDR1 SEHNR and CDR2 FQNEAQ (reference sequence). TCRdb's table, derived via immunoSEQ multiplex PCR, lists solely in-frame clones and lacks some. The profile shows approximately 12,000 clones, roughly 92% of them singletons. The receptor was isolated from a human donor with HPV-associated anogenital cancer. The chain carries TRBV7-9 and TRBJ2-7; TRBD1 is a possible D gene (5 bases). This specimen was blood, taken from a patient who underwent chemoradiotherapy. In DNA, the CDR3 is TGTGCCAGCAGCTTGGGCGAGGACAAGGGAAAGCAGTACTTC. As protein: CASSLGEDKGKQYF.